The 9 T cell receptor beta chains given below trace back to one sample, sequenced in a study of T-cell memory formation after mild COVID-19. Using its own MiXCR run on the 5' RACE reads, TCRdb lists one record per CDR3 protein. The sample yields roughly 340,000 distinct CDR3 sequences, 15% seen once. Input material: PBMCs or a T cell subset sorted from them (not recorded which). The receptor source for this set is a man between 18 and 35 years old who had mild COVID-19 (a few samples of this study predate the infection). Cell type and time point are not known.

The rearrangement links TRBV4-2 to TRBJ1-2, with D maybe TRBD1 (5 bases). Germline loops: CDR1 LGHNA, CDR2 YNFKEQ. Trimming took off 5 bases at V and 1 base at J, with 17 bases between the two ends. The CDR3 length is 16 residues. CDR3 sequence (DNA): TGTGCCAGCAGCACCCCGACAGTTACCATTAACTATGGCTACACCTTC. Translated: CASSTPTVTINYGYTF.

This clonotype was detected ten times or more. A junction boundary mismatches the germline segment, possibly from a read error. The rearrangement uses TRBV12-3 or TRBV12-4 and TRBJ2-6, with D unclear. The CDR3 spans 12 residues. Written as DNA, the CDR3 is TGTGCCAGCAGTCCTGGGTCCAACGTCCTGACTTTC. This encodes CASSPGSNVLTF.

The CDR3 spells CASSLGVSLEQPQHF. The DNA of the CDR3 is TGTGCCAGCAGCTTAGGGGTCTCTCTGGAACAGCCCCAGCATTTT. This chain joins TRBV7-2 and TRBJ1-5; no clear D gene. This CDR3 is 15 amino acids long. Trimming removed 1 base from V and 7 bases from J, with 14 bases in between. Per germline, CDR1 SGHTA and CDR2 FQGNSA.

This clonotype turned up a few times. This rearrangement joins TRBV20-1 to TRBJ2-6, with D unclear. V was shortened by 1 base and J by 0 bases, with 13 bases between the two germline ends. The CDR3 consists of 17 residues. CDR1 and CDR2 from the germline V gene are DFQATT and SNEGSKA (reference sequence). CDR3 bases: TGCAGTGCTAGAGGGCAGCGCTTAGACTCTGGGGCCAACGTCCTGACTTTC. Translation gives CSARGQRLDSGANVLTF.

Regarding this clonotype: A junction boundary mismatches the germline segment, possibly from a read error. CDR3 sequence: CASSLHRDRDF. The CDR3 DNA sequence: TGTGCCAGCAGCTTGCACCGGGACAGGGACTTC. The V gene is TRBV7-9, the J gene TRBJ1-2, with 9 bases that match TRBD1. The germline V gene has CDR1 SEHNR and CDR2 FQNEAQ (reference sequence). This CDR3 is built from 11 residues.

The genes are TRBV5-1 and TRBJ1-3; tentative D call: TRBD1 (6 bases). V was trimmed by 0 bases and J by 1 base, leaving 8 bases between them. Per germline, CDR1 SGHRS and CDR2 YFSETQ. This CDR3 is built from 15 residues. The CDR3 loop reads CASSLAGTSGNTIYF. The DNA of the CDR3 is TGCGCCAGCAGCTTGGCAGGGACATCTGGAAACACCATATATTTT.

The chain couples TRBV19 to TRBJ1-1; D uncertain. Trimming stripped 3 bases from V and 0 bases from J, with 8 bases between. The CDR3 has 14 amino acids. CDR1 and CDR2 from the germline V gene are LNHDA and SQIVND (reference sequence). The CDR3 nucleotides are TGTGCCAGTAGTATGGGCCAGCTGAACACTGAAGCTTTCTTT. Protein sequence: CASSMGQLNTEAFF.

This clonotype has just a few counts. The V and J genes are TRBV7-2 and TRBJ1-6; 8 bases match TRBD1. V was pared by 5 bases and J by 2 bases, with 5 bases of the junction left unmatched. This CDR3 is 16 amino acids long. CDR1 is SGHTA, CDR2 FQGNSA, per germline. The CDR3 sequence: CASSPGQGPYNSPLHF. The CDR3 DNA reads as TGTGCCAGCAGCCCTGGACAGGGCCCCTATAATTCACCCCTCCACTTT. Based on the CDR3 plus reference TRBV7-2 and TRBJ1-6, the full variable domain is GAGVSQSPSNKVTEKGKDVELRCDPISGHTALYWYRQSLGQGLEFLIYFQGNSAPDKSGLPSDRFSAERTGGSVSTLTIQRTQQEDSAVYLCASSPGQGPYNSPLHFGNGTRLTVT.

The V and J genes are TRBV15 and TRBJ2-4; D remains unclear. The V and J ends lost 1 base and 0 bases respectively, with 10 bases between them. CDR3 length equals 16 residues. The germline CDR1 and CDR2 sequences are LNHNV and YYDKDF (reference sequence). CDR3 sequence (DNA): TGTGCCACCAGCAGAGCGGCGGATATAGCCAAAAACATTCAGTACTTC. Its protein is CATSRAADIAKNIQYF.